Below, one T cell receptor beta chain is given with its context. This sample stems from a study of T cell responses to AZD1222 COVID-19 vaccine. Profiled with immunoSEQ multiplex PCR; TCRdb holds only in-frame clones, not every one. The sample yields about 78,000 clones, about nine tenths seen once. This clonotype was obtained from an adult who received the AZD1222 COVID-19 vaccine. Sequenced here: peripheral blood, sampled 28 days after the second AZD1222 dose.

The CDR3 protein is CARRTRNNSPLHF. The CDR3 DNA sequence: TGTGCCAGGAGGACCAGGAATAATTCACCCCTCCACTTT. This chain connects TRBV12-3 or TRBV12-4 to TRBJ1-6, with D uncertain. This CDR3 has 13 amino acids. V gave up 9 bases and J gave up 5 bases, with 11 bases separating them.